A single sample is the source of the 27 T cell receptor beta chains below, sequenced in a study of blood T cells in healthy people across ages (dated by TCRdb to the mid-2010s). Library preparation was by 5' RACE. This sample was sequenced with an Illumina HiSeq 2500. A second roughly 7 to 11 cycle PCR used a sample-barcoded 5' primer and a J-beta primer mix. Clones were called with MiXCR by TCRdb after fastp trimmed the public reads at Q25, and only in-frame beta chains were retained. Rows with one shared CDR3 protein collapse into an entry with the most common genes and DNA. The sample yields some 890,000 distinct CDR3 sequences; 29% were counted once. The ten largest account for about 9.4% of the sample. The same sample was also studied in work on T cells of mothers and their children.

Sequencing used blood. The receptor set was obtained from a woman between 35 and 50 years old in good health.

With regard to this clonotype: This sequence may be a read error, since a much larger clone differs from it by one base. The chain uses TRBV9 and TRBJ2-1; D is ambiguous. The CDR3 covers 14 residues. Trimming shortened V by 3 bases and J by 5 bases, and 12 bases separated the two germline ends. Germline values: CDR1 SGDLS, CDR2 YYNGEE. CDR3 amino acids: CASSAARWDNEQFF. The CDR3 bases are TGTGCCAGCAGCGCGGCTAGGTGGGACAATGAGCAGTTCTTC.

The V gene is TRBV7-2, the J gene TRBJ2-7, with D possibly matching TRBD2 (6 bases). The CDR3 contains 13 residues. Germline V gene data show CDR1 as SGHTA and CDR2 as FQGNSA. V gave up 5 bases and J gave up 1 base, with 9 bases separating them. CDR3 residues: CASSRTNSYEQYF. The CDR3 bases are TGTGCCAGCAGCCGGACTAATTCCTACGAGCAGTACTTC.

In DNA, the CDR3 is TGTGCCAGCAGCTTATGGCGGGGTCGTTCCTACAATGAGCAGTTCTTC. Translation: CASSLWRGRSYNEQFF. The gene calls are TRBV7-9 and TRBJ2-1, with D tentatively TRBD2 (6 bases). The V end was cut by 2 bases, the J end by 1 base, with 12 bases between. The CDR3 has 16 amino acids. CDR1 is SEHNR, CDR2 FQNEAQ, per germline (reference sequence).

Many counts were recorded for this clonotype. V is TRBV20-1 and J is TRBJ2-7, with D unclear. The CDR3 has 13 residues. The germline gives CDR1 DFQATT, CDR2 SNEGSKA (reference sequence). V was trimmed by 7 bases and J by 0 bases, leaving 13 bases between them. In DNA, the CDR3 is TGCAGTGTGTGGGTACGCAGCTCCTACGAGCAGTACTTC. The encoded protein is CSVWVRSSYEQYF.

The chain couples TRBV3-1 to TRBJ2-7, with TRBD1 as a possible D gene (7 bases). The CDR3 has 16 residues. Germline V gene sequence: CDR1 LGHDT, CDR2 YNNKEL (reference sequence). V lost 3 bases and J 5 bases, leaving 20 bases between the germline ends. CDR3 sequence (DNA): TGTGCCAGCAGCCAGGCCGGCGCAGGGGGGCGAAACGAGCAGTACTTC. This translates into CASSQAGAGGRNEQYF.

This clonotype was detected ten times or more. The J gene is TRBJ2-1, the V gene TRBV6-5; 7 nucleotides match TRBD1. Trimming took 6 bases from V and 9 from J; bases not matched to a gene: 5. This CDR3 region has 12 residues. Germline lookup yields CDR1 MNHEY and CDR2 SVGAGI. The CDR3 DNA reads TGTGCCAGCAGCCCGACAGGGACTGAGCAGTTCTTC. This sequence encodes CASSPTGTEQFF.

This clonotype was counted many times. A much larger clone lies one base from this, so it may be a read error. The chain combines TRBV20-1 with TRBJ2-1; no definite D call. The J call may be in error: the DNA end matches TRBJ2-7 better. CDR1 is DFQATT and CDR2 is SNEGSKA in the germline V gene (reference sequence). The CDR3 consists of 14 residues. CDR3 residues: CSASRVTAYNEQYF. DNA of the CDR3: TGCAGTGCTTCCCGAGTGACGGCCTACAATGAGCAGTACTTC.

This clonotype showed up just a few times. The chain uses TRBV7-9 and TRBJ1-2, with D unclear. The V gene lost 5 bases and the J gene lost 4 bases, with 11 bases spanning the gap. Per the germline V gene, CDR1 is SEHNR and CDR2 is FQNEAQ (reference sequence). This CDR3 has 13 residues. The DNA for the CDR3 is TGTGCCAGCAGCCTTAACTCTATCTATGGCTACACCTTC. Translating it yields CASSLNSIYGYTF.

The sample holds many counts of this clonotype. The chain uses TRBV7-2 and TRBJ1-2, with 8 nucleotides matching TRBD1. The CDR3 totals 15 residues. Germline CDR1 SGHTA, CDR2 FQGNSA. V lost 5 bases, J lost 0 bases, and 5 bases stayed unmatched. The CDR3 region is CASSLQGAPNYGYTF. In DNA form, the CDR3 reads TGTGCCAGCAGCCTCCAGGGGGCCCCTAACTATGGCTACACCTTC.

This clonotype showed up just a few times. V gene TRBV20-1 combines with J gene TRBJ2-1, with 7 bases that match TRBD1. The CDR3 length is 13 residues. With 7 bases clipped from V and 7 bases from J, the junction kept 10 bases outside the gene matches. Germline values: CDR1 DFQATT, CDR2 SNEGSKA (reference sequence). This chain's CDR3 is CSEIETGNNEQFF. The CDR3 coding sequence is TGCAGTGAAATTGAGACAGGGAATAATGAGCAGTTCTTC.

Concerning this clonotype: It is unclear where the CDR3 begins or ends on the DNA, so no DNA is shown, and the CDR3 is as TCRdb lists it. The J gene is TRBJ1-2, the V gene TRBV5-5; TRBD1 reflects the table's D call only, with no check against the DNA. The CDR3 sequence runs 15 residues, both termini included. CDR1 and CDR2 from the germline V gene are SGHKS and YYEKEE (reference sequence). The CDR3 loop reads CTSSFYRGEDYGCTF.

This clonotype was counted many times. V usage is TRBV7-2 and J usage is TRBJ1-2; no clear D gene. V was trimmed by 3 bases and J by 6 bases, leaving 2 bases between them. From germline, CDR1 is SGHTA and CDR2 FQGNSA. The CDR3 covers 10 residues. DNA of the CDR3: TGTGCCAGCAGCTTTAATGGCTACACCTTC. As protein: CASSFNGYTF.

This clonotype has a handful of counts. V gene TRBV7-9 combines with J gene TRBJ1-2; D is unclear. The ends were cut back, 8 bases at V and 8 bases at J, with 18 bases in the middle. The CDR3 contains 13 residues. Germline V CDR1 and CDR2: SEHNR, FQNEAQ (reference sequence). CDR3 in amino acids: CASLTDSFMGYTF. The DNA of the CDR3 is TGTGCCAGCCTCACGGACTCGTTTATGGGCTACACCTTC.

This clonotype was detected ten times or more. The CDR3 reads CATSRGGRGGETQYF. The CDR3 DNA follows: TGTGCCACCAGCAGAGGTGGGAGGGGCGGTGAGACCCAGTACTTC. This chain joins TRBV15 and TRBJ2-5, with 7 nucleotides matching TRBD2. CDR3 length equals 15 residues. V was pared by 1 base and J by 5 bases, with 7 bases of the junction left unmatched. Looked up from germline, CDR1 is LNHNV and CDR2 is YYDKDF (reference sequence).

The chain has TRBV7-2 and TRBJ2-3; D not certain. V lost 2 bases and J 2 bases, leaving 8 bases between the germline ends. The CDR3 has 14 amino acids. CDR1 and CDR2 (germline): SGHTA, FQGNSA. The CDR3 DNA follows: TGTGCCAGCAGCTTAAAGGGCTTCACAGATACGCAGTATTTT. Its translation: CASSLKGFTDTQYF.

The V and J genes are TRBV7-9 and TRBJ1-4; 8 bases are a match to TRBD1. The CDR3 covers 14 residues. Germline assignment: CDR1 SEHNR and CDR2 FQNEAQ (reference sequence). The trim removed 5 bases at V and 4 bases at J, leaving 3 bases unmatched. The chain's CDR3 is CASSRTGRNEKLFF. The CDR3 nucleotides are TGTGCCAGCAGCAGGACAGGGCGTAATGAAAAACTGTTTTTT.

In regard to this clonotype: Being one base from a much bigger clone, this may be a read error. This chain connects TRBV7-8 to TRBJ2-5, with TRBD2 matching over 10 bases. The CDR3 covers 18 residues. Looked up from germline, CDR1 is SGHVS and CDR2 is FQNEAQ. CDR3 DNA: TGTGCCAGCGGCTTAACCAGATGGCTAGCGGGGGATCAAGAGACCCAGTACTTC. Its translation is CASGLTRWLAGDQETQYF.

This chain joins TRBV7-2 and TRBJ1-4; 7 nucleotides match TRBD1. This CDR3 region has 13 residues. V shed 6 bases and J 7 bases; nucleotides not matched to a gene: 5. Germline values: CDR1 SGHTA, CDR2 FQGNSA. CDR3 sequence (DNA): TGTGCCAGCAGTACATGGACAGGTGAAAAACTGTTTTTT. Its protein is CASSTWTGEKLFF.

This clonotype was counted only a few times. The rearrangement uses TRBV18 and TRBJ2-7; 9 bases map to TRBD1. The trim removed 0 bases at V and 3 bases at J, leaving 9 bases unmatched. Looked up from germline, CDR1 is KGHSH and CDR2 is LQKENI. CDR3 length: 17 amino acids. For the CDR3, the DNA is TGTGCCAGCTCACCACCCTTTGGACAGGGGCGACTCTACGAGCAGTACTTC. Residues: CASSPPFGQGRLYEQYF.

The genes are TRBV7-2 and TRBJ2-7; D possibly uses TRBD1 or TRBD2 (5 bases each). The length of the CDR3 is 17 residues. From germline, CDR1 is SGHTA and CDR2 FQGNSA. V was clipped by 5 bases and J by 0 bases, with 20 bases between them. CDR3: CASSPDTGTVVSYEQYF. The CDR3 DNA is TGTGCCAGCAGCCCAGATACCGGGACCGTCGTCTCCTACGAGCAGTACTTC.

This clonotype was seen ten or more times. The chain joins TRBV5-1 to TRBJ2-3, with D perhaps given as TRBD1 or TRBD2 (6 bases each). The V gene's germline CDR1 is SGHRS and CDR2 YFSETQ. Trimming removed 3 bases from V and 8 bases from J, with 16 bases in between. This CDR3 has 14 residues. The CDR3 spells CASSSPEGEATQYF. For the CDR3, the DNA is TGCGCCAGCAGCTCCCCGGAGGGGGAGGCTACGCAGTATTTT.

The table lists this clonotype with many counts. The J gene is TRBJ2-7, the V gene TRBV7-2; 10 bases match TRBD2. Germline assignment: CDR1 SGHTA and CDR2 FQGNSA. The CDR3 contains 14 residues. V lost 8 bases, J lost 2 bases, and 6 bases stayed unmatched. The CDR3: CASSPSGGAYEQYF. The CDR3 nucleotides read TGTGCCAGCTCACCGAGCGGGGGGGCCTACGAGCAGTACTTC.

This clonotype was picked up many times. The chain carries TRBV20-1 and TRBJ2-1; the D call may be TRBD1 or TRBD2 (5 bases each). V gave up 6 bases and J gave up 7 bases, with 13 bases separating them. This CDR3 spans 12 amino acids. From germline, CDR1 is DFQATT and CDR2 SNEGSKA (reference sequence). CDR3 nucleotide sequence: TGCAGTGCCCCGGGGTCAGGGAATGAGCAGTTCTTC. Translating gives CSAPGSGNEQFF.

This clonotype was detected only a few times. The chain is built from TRBV7-3 and TRBJ2-1, with 7 bases fitting TRBD1. Trimming cost V 5 bases and J 8 bases; bases outside gene matches: 9. CDR3 size: 14 residues. CDR1 SGHTA and CDR2 FQGTGA come from the germline V gene. DNA for the CDR3: TGTGCCAGCAGCGGGGCAGGGGGTAACGATGAGCAGTTCTTC. Translation gives CASSGAGGNDEQFF.

This clonotype has just a few counts. This rearrangement joins TRBV7-2 to TRBJ2-3; the match to TRBD2 covers 12 bases. This CDR3 spans 17 amino acids. CDR1 and CDR2 (germline): SGHTA, FQGNSA. V was clipped by 5 bases and J by 4 bases; unmatched bases: 10. CDR3 residues: CASSPELAGGLPDTQYF. The CDR3 DNA follows: TGTGCCAGCAGCCCCGAACTAGCGGGGGGCCTCCCAGATACGCAGTATTTT.

This clonotype was picked up a small number of times. The rearrangement uses TRBV7-2 and TRBJ2-3; 7 nucleotides align to TRBD2. Trimming took 2 bases from V and 5 from J; bases not matched to a gene: 10. From germline, CDR1 is SGHTA and CDR2 FQGNSA. This CDR3 has 16 residues. The CDR3 here is CASSLKAGPSRDTQYF. The CDR3 bases are TGTGCCAGCAGCTTAAAAGCGGGGCCTTCTAGAGATACGCAGTATTTT.

This clonotype came up many times. The rearrangement uses TRBV20-1 and TRBJ2-1; 7 positions agree with TRBD2. The CDR3 extends over 13 amino acids. CDR1 and CDR2 (germline): DFQATT, SNEGSKA (reference sequence). With 3 bases clipped from V and 5 bases from J, the junction kept 4 bases outside the gene matches. The DNA for the CDR3 is TGCAGTGCTAGCGGTACTAGCGACAATGAGCAGTTCTTC. It translates to CSASGTSDNEQFF.